This T cell receptor (beta chain) stems from a study of blood T cells in healthy people across ages. Findings and limits, study-wide: Diversity was higher, and naive CD4+ cells more numerous, in long-lived donors than in aged donors. Samples with more naive T cells showed higher observed beta diversity.

Sample-barcoded 5' priming and a J-beta primer mix drove a second PCR of roughly 7 to 11 cycles. Each cDNA molecule received a tag from a template-switch adaptor that had 12 random nucleotides. Every individual sample yielded 2.5 million or more paired-end reads (each containing CDR3). Via MiXCR, TCRdb re-called the 5' RACE reads, giving one row per CDR3 protein. The sample lists 450,000 to 700,000 distinct CDR3 sequences, 25% to 30% seen once, with about 18% in the top ten. The CDR3 has 15 residues. Deletions cut 4 bases from V and 2 bases from J, with 15 bases between. CDR1 is SGHNT and CDR2 is YYREEE in the germline V gene (reference sequence). Of note for this clonotype: Its target is unknown.

The clonotype was recovered from a woman aged 70-85 years in good health. The chain joins TRBV5-4 to TRBJ1-1; D uncertain. Sequencing input: blood. The CDR3 spells CASSRGRTTNTEAFF. The CDR3 coding sequence is TGTGCCAGCAGCCGCGGACGGACCACTAACACTGAAGCTTTCTTT.